The rows below give T cell receptor beta chains drawn from one sample of a study of early T cells in non-severe SARS-CoV-2 infection. TCRdb reanalysed the 5' RACE reads using MiXCR and keeps one entry per CDR3 protein. The table records 70,000 to 95,000 distinct CDR3 sequences, roughly 15% of them present only once. The sample consisted of whole blood. The receptor source for this set is an adult who was a healthcare worker with PCR-confirmed SARS-CoV-2 infection or an uninfected control (not recorded which). Each CDR3 is given with its conserved first and last residue. D genes are given only for firm matches. Expanded clones are given a class, and other clones once, few, many or no size at all.

d_call: TRBD1; v_call: TRBV5-6; clone_size: NA; j_call: TRBJ1-2; cdr3_aa: CASSIDRAQNYGYTF; cdr3_nt: TGTGCCAGCAGCATCGACAGGGCCCAAAACTATGGCTACACCTTC
d_call: TRBD1; v_call: TRBV29-1; clone_size: NA; j_call: TRBJ2-2; cdr3_aa: CSVGTGHGELFF; cdr3_nt: TGCAGCGTGGGGACAGGGCACGGGGAGCTGTTTTTT
d_call: NA; v_call: TRBV7-2; clone_size: few; j_call: TRBJ1-1; cdr3_aa: CASSLQSSPNTEAFF; cdr3_nt: TGTGCCAGCAGCTTGCAGAGCTCCCCGAACACTGAAGCTTTCTTT
d_call: NA; v_call: TRBV7-6; clone_size: few; j_call: TRBJ2-2; cdr3_aa: CASSRGQPTGELFF; cdr3_nt: TGTGCCAGCAGTCGCGGACAGCCCACCGGGGAGCTGTTTTTT
d_call: TRBD1; v_call: TRBV18; clone_size: few; j_call: TRBJ1-1; cdr3_aa: CASSPTGGSDTEAFF; cdr3_nt: TGTGCCAGCTCACCTACAGGGGGCTCGGACACTGAAGCTTTCTTT
d_call: TRBD1; v_call: TRBV19; clone_size: many; j_call: TRBJ2-5; cdr3_aa: CASSLTGLQETQYF; cdr3_nt: TGTGCCAGTAGCTTGACAGGGCTCCAAGAGACCCAGTACTTC
d_call: NA; v_call: TRBV27; clone_size: few; j_call: TRBJ2-2; cdr3_aa: CASTRGVNTGELFF; cdr3_nt: TGTGCCAGCACCCGAGGGGTAAACACCGGGGAGCTGTTTTTT
d_call: NA; v_call: TRBV11-3; clone_size: few; j_call: TRBJ2-1; cdr3_aa: CASSLVGPPNEQFF; cdr3_nt: TGTGCCAGCAGCTTAGTTGGACCCCCGAATGAGCAGTTCTTC
d_call: NA; v_call: TRBV6-2/TRBV6-3; clone_size: few; j_call: TRBJ1-5; cdr3_aa: CASQNDPVRPQHF; cdr3_nt: TGTGCCAGCCAAAACGATCCGGTCCGGCCCCAGCATTTT
d_call: TRBD1; v_call: TRBV29-1; clone_size: NA; j_call: TRBJ1-2; cdr3_aa: CSVHRGPSYGYTF; cdr3_nt: TGCAGCGTTCACAGGGGGCCCAGTTATGGCTACACCTTC
d_call: NA; v_call: TRBV6-1; clone_size: few; j_call: TRBJ1-4; cdr3_aa: CASSELGHLNEKLFF; cdr3_nt: TGTGCCAGCAGTGAACTGGGACACCTTAATGAAAAACTGTTTTTT
d_call: NA; v_call: TRBV6-5; clone_size: many; j_call: TRBJ2-5; cdr3_aa: CASSYKDHAETQYF; cdr3_nt: TGTGCCAGCAGTTACAAGGACCACGCAGAGACCCAGTACTTC
d_call: NA; v_call: TRBV30; clone_size: NA; j_call: TRBJ1-2; cdr3_aa: CAWRAGPGSFGTANYGYTF; cdr3_nt: TGTGCCTGGAGGGCCGGGCCCGGGTCCTTCGGAACGGCTAACTATGGCTACACCTTC
d_call: NA; v_call: TRBV3-1; clone_size: few; j_call: TRBJ1-1; cdr3_aa: CASSPRHKNTEAFF; cdr3_nt: TGTGCCAGCAGCCCCCGGCATAAGAACACTGAAGCTTTCTTT
d_call: NA; v_call: TRBV5-5; clone_size: few; j_call: TRBJ2-1; cdr3_aa: CASSKPSDSYNEQFF; cdr3_nt: TGTGCCAGCAGCAAGCCTTCGGACTCCTACAATGAGCAGTTCTTC
d_call: NA; v_call: TRBV12-3/TRBV12-4; clone_size: NA; j_call: TRBJ2-3; cdr3_aa: CASSFQGAGDTQYF; cdr3_nt: TGTGCCAGCAGTTTTCAAGGGGCAGGGGATACGCAGTATTTT
d_call: TRBD2; v_call: TRBV10-1; clone_size: many; j_call: TRBJ2-1; cdr3_aa: CASSEWSNSGLAMHEQFF; cdr3_nt: TGCGCCAGCAGTGAATGGTCTAATAGCGGACTAGCGATGCATGAGCAGTTCTTC
d_call: NA; v_call: TRBV21-1; clone_size: NA; j_call: TRBJ1-3; cdr3_aa: CASGNKEHRGHSGNTIYF; cdr3_nt: TGTGCCAGCGGCAACAAAGAGCACAGGGGGCATTCTGGAAACACCATATATTTT
d_call: NA; v_call: TRBV21-1; clone_size: NA; j_call: TRBJ2-6; cdr3_aa: CASSITVEGISGANVLTF; cdr3_nt: TGTGCCAGCAGCATAACAGTGGAAGGGATCTCTGGGGCCAACGTCCTGACTTTC
d_call: TRBD2; v_call: TRBV12-3/TRBV12-4; clone_size: NA; j_call: TRBJ2-3; cdr3_aa: CASSSDLAGGLDTQYF; cdr3_nt: TGTGCCAGCAGTTCTGATTTAGCGGGGGGGCTGGATACGCAGTATTTT
d_call: NA; v_call: TRBV13; clone_size: NA; j_call: TRBJ2-2; cdr3_aa: CASSLVMAGELFF; cdr3_nt: TGTGCCAGCAGCTTAGTTATGGCCGGGGAGCTGTTTTTT
d_call: TRBD1; v_call: TRBV6-2/TRBV6-3; clone_size: NA; j_call: TRBJ1-1; cdr3_aa: CASSPTRWTGNTEAFF; cdr3_nt: TGTGCCAGCAGTCCTACTAGGTGGACAGGGAACACTGAAGCTTTCTTT
d_call: NA; v_call: TRBV5-1; clone_size: many; j_call: TRBJ2-5; cdr3_aa: CASSWNIGQETQYF; cdr3_nt: TGCGCCAGCAGCTGGAATATAGGCCAAGAGACCCAGTACTTC
d_call: NA; v_call: TRBV15; clone_size: NA; j_call: TRBJ2-5; cdr3_aa: CATSREREYETQYF; cdr3_nt: TGTGCCACCAGCAGAGAGAGGGAATACGAGACCCAGTACTTC
d_call: TRBD2; v_call: TRBV4-1; clone_size: NA; j_call: TRBJ2-5; cdr3_aa: CASSSRLAGTQETQYF; cdr3_nt: TGCGCCAGCAGCTCCAGACTAGCGGGTACTCAAGAGACCCAGTACTTC
d_call: TRBD1; v_call: TRBV2; clone_size: few; j_call: TRBJ1-2; cdr3_aa: CASSALDRGRDGYTF; cdr3_nt: TGTGCCAGCAGTGCCCTGGACAGGGGGAGGGATGGCTACACCTTC
d_call: NA; v_call: TRBV7-2; clone_size: many; j_call: TRBJ2-5; cdr3_aa: CASSPGRGAQYF; cdr3_nt: TGTGCCAGCAGCCCTGGGCGGGGCGCCCAGTACTTC
d_call: NA; v_call: TRBV12-3/TRBV12-4; clone_size: many; j_call: TRBJ1-4; cdr3_aa: CASSPPGREKLFF; cdr3_nt: TGTGCCAGCAGTCCCCCAGGGCGTGAAAAACTGTTTTTT
d_call: NA; v_call: TRBV5-1; clone_size: many; j_call: TRBJ2-2; cdr3_aa: CASRLTGNTGELFF; cdr3_nt: TGCGCCAGCAGATTAACTGGGAACACCGGGGAGCTGTTTTTT
d_call: NA; v_call: TRBV6-1; clone_size: few; j_call: TRBJ1-2; cdr3_aa: CASSGGHPNYGYTF; cdr3_nt: TGTGCCAGCAGTGGCGGACACCCTAACTATGGCTACACCTTC
d_call: NA; v_call: TRBV7-6; clone_size: NA; j_call: TRBJ2-4; cdr3_aa: CASSLLISSCRGLGKNIQYF; cdr3_nt: TGTGCCAGCAGCTTACTTATTTCGAGCTGTCGGGGGCTGGGCAAAAACATTCAGTACTTC
d_call: NA; v_call: TRBV2; clone_size: NA; j_call: TRBJ1-2; cdr3_aa: CASMANYGYTF; cdr3_nt: TGTGCCAGCATGGCTAACTATGGCTACACCTTC
d_call: NA; v_call: TRBV5-4; clone_size: few; j_call: TRBJ2-5; cdr3_aa: CASSLLLDKQETQYF; cdr3_nt: TGTGCCAGCAGCTTGCTTTTGGACAAGCAAGAGACCCAGTACTTC
d_call: NA; v_call: TRBV7-2; clone_size: few; j_call: TRBJ2-3; cdr3_aa: CASSSFGDTQYF; cdr3_nt: TGTGCCAGCAGCTCATTTGGAGATACGCAGTATTTT
d_call: TRBD1; v_call: TRBV3-1; clone_size: NA; j_call: TRBJ2-3; cdr3_aa: CASSPPRDRGPGDTQYF; cdr3_nt: TGTGCCAGCAGCCCACCCCGGGACAGGGGTCCAGGAGATACGCAGTATTTT
d_call: NA; v_call: TRBV10-3; clone_size: few; j_call: TRBJ2-5; cdr3_aa: CAISPGVETQYF; cdr3_nt: TGTGCCATCAGTCCCGGGGTGGAGACCCAGTACTTC
d_call: NA; v_call: TRBV12-3/TRBV12-4; clone_size: NA; j_call: TRBJ1-2; cdr3_aa: CASSSYYGYTF; cdr3_nt: TGTGCCAGCAGTTCCTACTATGGCTACACCTTC
d_call: NA; v_call: TRBV9; clone_size: NA; j_call: TRBJ1-1; cdr3_aa: CASSPAWGSDTEVFF; cdr3_nt: TGTGCCAGCAGCCCAGCGTGGGGGTCGGACACTGAAGTTTTCTTT
d_call: TRBD1; v_call: TRBV6-2/TRBV6-3; clone_size: NA; j_call: TRBJ2-5; cdr3_aa: CASIRGTGDQETQYF; cdr3_nt: TGTGCCAGCATTCGAGGGACAGGGGACCAAGAGACCCAGTACTTC
d_call: NA; v_call: TRBV5-1; clone_size: few; j_call: TRBJ2-1; cdr3_aa: CASSLPGLNEQFF; cdr3_nt: TGCGCCAGCAGCTTGCCAGGGTTGAATGAGCAGTTCTTC
d_call: NA; v_call: TRBV7-8; clone_size: few; j_call: TRBJ1-1; cdr3_aa: CASSLQPRTVRDTEAFF; cdr3_nt: TGTGCCAGCAGCCTACAACCAAGGACAGTTCGGGACACTGAAGCTTTCTTT
d_call: NA; v_call: TRBV5-1; clone_size: NA; j_call: TRBJ1-1; cdr3_aa: CASSSGLRFLNTEAFF; cdr3_nt: TGCGCCAGCAGCTCCGGTTTGAGGTTTTTGAACACTGAAGCTTTCTTT
d_call: NA; v_call: TRBV3-1; clone_size: once; j_call: TRBJ2-5; cdr3_aa: CASSLRGAGLQETQYF; cdr3_nt: TGTGCCAGCAGCCTACGAGGGGCGGGGCTTCAAGAGACCCAGTACTTC
d_call: NA; v_call: TRBV5-1; clone_size: NA; j_call: TRBJ1-3; cdr3_aa: CASSPTGVRDSGNTIYF; cdr3_nt: TGCGCCAGCAGCCCTACGGGTGTGAGGGATTCTGGAAACACCATATATTTT
d_call: TRBD1; v_call: TRBV12-3/TRBV12-4; clone_size: few; j_call: TRBJ1-1; cdr3_aa: CASSLMRDRGTEAFF; cdr3_nt: TGTGCCAGCAGTTTAATGCGGGACAGGGGCACTGAAGCTTTCTTT
d_call: TRBD1; v_call: TRBV6-6; clone_size: few; j_call: TRBJ1-5; cdr3_aa: CASSSETGNSNQPQHF; cdr3_nt: TGTGCCAGCAGTTCGGAGACAGGGAATAGCAATCAGCCCCAGCATTTT
d_call: NA; v_call: TRBV2; clone_size: few; j_call: TRBJ1-5; cdr3_aa: CASRRDTQVWNQPQHF; cdr3_nt: TGTGCCAGCAGGCGGGACACCCAGGTCTGGAATCAGCCCCAGCATTTT
d_call: NA; v_call: TRBV20-1; clone_size: NA; j_call: TRBJ1-1; cdr3_aa: CSARWGRTEAFF; cdr3_nt: TGCAGTGCTAGATGGGGGCGCACTGAAGCTTTCTTT
d_call: NA; v_call: TRBV30; clone_size: NA; j_call: TRBJ2-1; cdr3_aa: CAWSPVTYNEQFF; cdr3_nt: TGTGCCTGGAGTCCCGTTACCTACAATGAGCAGTTCTTC
d_call: TRBD2; v_call: TRBV7-6; clone_size: few; j_call: TRBJ2-1; cdr3_aa: CASTSGAGGLNEQFF; cdr3_nt: TGTGCCAGCACCTCGGGAGCGGGGGGGCTCAATGAGCAGTTCTTC
d_call: NA; v_call: TRBV11-2; clone_size: NA; j_call: TRBJ1-6; cdr3_aa: CASSLRDHGSPLHF; cdr3_nt: TGTGCCAGCAGCTTAAGGGACCACGGCTCACCCCTCCACTTT
d_call: NA; v_call: TRBV12-3/TRBV12-4; clone_size: many; j_call: TRBJ1-1; cdr3_aa: CASSLSLTEAFF; cdr3_nt: TGTGCCAGCAGTTTGTCGCTTACTGAAGCTTTCTTT
d_call: NA; v_call: TRBV5-1; clone_size: few; j_call: TRBJ1-2; cdr3_aa: CASSPGVYGYTF; cdr3_nt: TGCGCCAGCAGCCCCGGGGTCTATGGCTACACCTTC
d_call: NA; v_call: TRBV6-5; clone_size: NA; j_call: TRBJ2-1; cdr3_aa: CASSPPAGSEQFF; cdr3_nt: TGTGCCAGCAGTCCCCCCGCAGGCTCTGAGCAGTTCTTC